Detailed here is one TCR beta chain. The time point: peripheral blood 6 weeks after treatment start. Repertoires were generated with immunoSEQ multiplex PCR, while TCRdb's copy carries only in-frame clones and drops some. Altogether roughly 120,000 clones are present, about 89% being singletons, with the ten largest covering under 2%. The CDR3 loop spans 14 amino acids. Germline CDR1 and CDR2: SGHAT and FQDESV (reference sequence). The junction had 8 bases not matched to a gene; V was cut back by 5 bases and J by 9 bases. The source of the sample is a study of PD-L1 blockade in urothelial cancer. The chain uses TRBV11-1 and TRBJ2-1, with 9 positions matching TRBD1. The receptor was isolated from a man in his fifties or sixties with urothelial cancer. The sequencing here drew on PBMCs, taken around atezolizumab (anti-PD-L1) treatment. The CDR3 DNA is TGTGCCAGCAGCCCCCGGACAGGGGCGGGTGAGCAGTTCTTC. Translating it yields CASSPRTGAGEQFF.